This T cell receptor beta chain originates from a study of cytomegalovirus exposure and HLA in healthy donors. The PCR made use of 60 Vbeta and 13 Jbeta primers. The table came from immunoSEQ multiplex PCR; TCRdb's copy has only in-frame clones and leaves some out. The table records 100,000 to 150,000 clones, more than 60% of them present only once. Details on this clone: Its specificity is unknown.

Regarding the study as a whole: Reportedly, TCR beta sequences accurately predicted HLA-A and HLA-B alleles in most subjects. The dataset shows that most TCR sequences were rare, while some public TCRs occurred in many donors.

This CDR3 is 12 amino acids long. Germline-derived CDR1 and CDR2 are SNHLY and FYNNEI. Deletions cut 2 bases from V and 8 bases from J, with 7 bases between. V and J are TRBV2 and TRBJ2-1; no clear D gene. Material: PBMCs. The sequence was obtained from a woman aged 40 to 50 in good health and CMV-seronegative. The CDR3 reads CASSETVYEQFF. The CDR3 nucleotides are TGTGCCAGCAGTGAAACTGTTTATGAGCAGTTCTTC.